The clone carrying this T cell receptor beta chain was counted a few times. Germline V gene lookup returns CDR1 SQVTM and CDR2 ANQGSEA. Trimming cost V 6 bases and J 5 bases, with 17 bases left between them. The CDR3 sequence is 13 residues long. TCRdb itself ran the 5' RACE reads through MiXCR, one entry per CDR3 protein. The sample contains 45,000 to 55,000 distinct CDR3 sequences, about 9.2% of which appear only once. These data come from a study of early T cells in non-severe SARS-CoV-2 infection. The sequenced sample consisted of whole blood. This sequence was found in an adult who was a healthcare worker with PCR-confirmed SARS-CoV-2 infection or an uninfected control (not recorded which). V usage is TRBV29-1 and J usage is TRBJ2-7; perhaps TRBD2 as D (7 bases). Here the CDR3 reads CSVSQGRGNEQYF. The DNA for the CDR3 is TGCAGCGTCTCCCAGGGGAGGGGCAACGAGCAGTACTTC.